Shown below are 17 T cell receptor beta chains from a single sample sequenced in a study of control samples from healthy donors and cancer patients. Clones were read by immunoSEQ multiplex PCR, and TCRdb kept only the in-frame ones, dropping some. The table lists some 120,000 clones, roughly 95% of them singletons. Source material: blood. Every receptor here comes from a man aged 30 to 39 in good health.

The CDR3 sequence is CASSRQVGGTEAFF. CDR3 DNA sequence: TGTGCCAGCAGTAGACAGGTAGGAGGCACTGAAGCTTTCTTT. V usage is TRBV6-2 or TRBV6-3 and J usage is TRBJ1-1; TRBD1 is a possible D gene (6 bases). Trimming pared 5 bases from V and 4 bases from J, leaving 14 bases between. CDR1 and CDR2 (germline): MNHEY, SVGEGT. CDR3 length: 14 residues.

The chain uses TRBV5-1 and TRBJ2-1, with 8 nucleotides matching TRBD2. The germline V gene encodes CDR1 SGHRS and CDR2 YFSETQ. With V trimmed by 4 bases and J by 3 bases, 3 bases remained unmatched. This CDR3 is 14 amino acids long. CDR3 protein: CASSPSGGYNEQFF. CDR3 DNA: TGCGCCAGCAGCCCGAGCGGGGGCTACAATGAGCAGTTCTTC.

The chain is built from TRBV6-6 and TRBJ1-2, with 7 bases lining up with TRBD1. Germline CDR1 MNHNY, CDR2 SVGAGI (reference sequence). The CDR3 runs to 15 residues. V lost 6 bases and J lost 0; bases outside the gene matches: 7. As DNA, the CDR3 is TGTGCCAGCAGAGGACAGGAGGGAGCTAACTATGGCTACACCTTC. Protein product: CASRGQEGANYGYTF.

This chain uses TRBV9 with TRBJ2-3, with 7 bases aligning to TRBD1. From germline, CDR1 is SGDLS and CDR2 YYNGEE. V lost 3 bases to trimming and J lost 2 bases; unmatched junction nucleotides: 6. There are 15 residues in the CDR3. The CDR3 loop is CASSDTGTATDTQYF. The CDR3 DNA is TGTGCCAGCAGCGACACCGGGACAGCCACAGATACGCAGTATTTT.

The rearrangement joins TRBV6-4 to TRBJ1-6; D gene uncertain. CDR1 is MRHNA and CDR2 is SNTAGT in the germline V gene. The CDR3 has 14 residues. Trimming cost V 2 bases and J 10 bases, with 12 bases left between them. CDR3 sequence (DNA): TGTGCCAGCAGTGACGAGGGTGTAAGCTCACCCCTCCACTTT. Protein sequence: CASSDEGVSSPLHF.

The chain couples TRBV19 to TRBJ2-1; TRBD2 matches at 7 bases. V lost 5 bases, J lost 1 base, and 8 bases stayed unmatched. The germline V gene has CDR1 LNHDA and CDR2 SQIVND (reference sequence). The CDR3 is 16 amino acids. The CDR3 region is CASSYSRSGSYNEQFF. In nucleotides, the CDR3 is TGTGCCAGTAGTTATTCCCGTAGCGGGTCCTACAATGAGCAGTTCTTC.

This rearrangement joins TRBV6-4 to TRBJ1-2, with a weak D call TRBD1 (6 bases). V lost 2 bases and J lost 4, with 11 bases in between. Germline CDR1 reads MRHNA; CDR2 reads SNTAGT. The CDR3 contains 14 residues. The chain's CDR3 is CASSDGGQSYGYTF. In DNA, the CDR3 is TGTGCCAGCAGTGACGGGGGGCAGAGCTATGGCTACACCTTC.

The gene calls are TRBV19 and TRBJ2-1; D is unclear. Trimming cost V 10 bases and J 5 bases, with 15 bases left between them. The V gene's germline CDR1 is LNHDA and CDR2 SQIVND (reference sequence). The CDR3 totals 13 residues. The CDR3 DNA follows: TGTGCCACCTCAGACACCTTCAACAATGAGCAGTTCTTC. This gives the protein CATSDTFNNEQFF.

The chain recombines TRBV4-3 with TRBJ2-7; no definite D call. Trimming took off 0 bases at V and 2 bases at J, with 5 bases between the two ends. In germline, CDR1 is LGHNA, CDR2 YSLEER. The CDR3 extends over 13 amino acids. CDR3 DNA sequence: TGCGCCAGCAGCCAAGATCGAGCCTACGAGCAGTACTTC. It translates to CASSQDRAYEQYF.

The gene calls are TRBV3-1 (or the pseudogene TRBV3-2) and TRBJ1-1, with D hard to call. The CDR3 has 15 residues. V was trimmed by 4 bases and J by 3 bases, leaving 15 bases between them. The germline gives CDR1 LGHDT, CDR2 YNNKEL (reference sequence). CDR3 nucleotide sequence: TGTGCCAGCAGCCGCGGACTTAGAGATTACACTGAAGCTTTCTTT. As protein: CASSRGLRDYTEAFF.

This rearrangement joins TRBV30 to TRBJ1-1; D is unclear. Trimming removed 4 bases from V and 11 bases from J, with 14 bases in between. The germline gives CDR1 GTSNPN, CDR2 SVGIG (reference sequence). This CDR3 comprises 11 residues. The CDR3 sequence: CAWTGLSVAFF. Written as DNA, the CDR3 is TGTGCCTGGACGGGATTGTCCGTCGCTTTCTTT. Supplemented by reference TRBV30 and TRBJ1-1, the full variable domain reads SQTIHQWPATLVQPVGSPLSLECTVEGTSNPNLYWYRQAAGRGLQLLFYSVGIGQISSEVPQNLSASRPQDRQFILSSKKLLLSDSGFYLCAWTGLSVAFFGQGTRLTVV.

J is TRBJ2-3 and V is TRBV11-3, with D possibly called TRBD1 or TRBD2 (5 bases each). The length of the CDR3 is 15 residues. Trimming took off 5 bases at V and 0 bases at J, with 12 bases between the two ends. The germline V gene has CDR1 SGHNT and CDR2 YENEEA. The CDR3: CASSLGERSTDTQYF. CDR3 in DNA: TGTGCCAGCAGCCTAGGGGAGCGGAGCACAGATACGCAGTATTTT. Full variable domain (outside the CDR3, taken from reference TRBV11-3 and TRBJ2-3): EAGVVQSPRYKIIEKKQPVAFWCNPISGHNTLYWYLQNLGQGPELLIRYENEEAVDDSQLPKDRFSAERLKGVDSTLKIQPAELGDSAVYLCASSLGERSTDTQYFGPGTRLTVL.

The DNA for the CDR3 is TGTGCCAGCAGTGATGGCGCAGGGCCCTCCTACGAGCAGTACTTC. Residues: CASSDGAGPSYEQYF. The chain has TRBV6-2 or TRBV6-3 and TRBJ2-7; possibly TRBD1 for D (5 bases). Germline lookup yields CDR1 MNHEY and CDR2 SVGEGT. The CDR3 has 15 amino acids. The V end lost 5 bases, the J end lost 0 bases, and 14 bases lay between the germline ends.

This clone has a handful of counts. V usage is TRBV19 and J usage is TRBJ1-3; D remains ambiguous. In germline, CDR1 is LNHDA, CDR2 SQIVND (reference sequence). The CDR3 spans 13 residues. Trimming pared 5 bases from V and 4 bases from J, leaving 9 bases between. The CDR3, as DNA: TGTGCCAGTAGTCGTCAGGCCGGAAACACCATATATTTT. The encoded protein is CASSRQAGNTIYF.

CDR3 amino acids: CASSLAGTSTDTQYF. Written as DNA, the CDR3 is TGTGCCAGCAGCTTGGCTGGAACTAGCACAGATACGCAGTATTTT. The chain carries TRBV11-2 and TRBJ2-3; D gene unclear. Between the trimmed V and J ends, which lost 3 bases and 0 bases, there was a span of 10 bases. Germline V gene sequence: CDR1 SGHAT, CDR2 FQNNGV. This CDR3 spans 15 amino acids.

The chain carries TRBV19 and TRBJ1-4; 7 nucleotides match TRBD1. With V trimmed by 1 base and J by 10 bases, 9 bases remained unmatched. This CDR3 comprises 15 residues. Looked up from germline, CDR1 is LNHDA and CDR2 is SQIVND (reference sequence). In DNA, the CDR3 is TGTGCCAGTAGTATAGCGGAGACAGGGAGTAGAAAACTGTTTTTT. Residues: CASSIAETGSRKLFF. Complete variable domain (other parts from reference TRBV19 and TRBJ1-4): DGGITQSPKYLFRKEGQNVTLSCEQNLNHDAMYWYRQDPGQGLRLIYYSQIVNDFQKGDIAEGYSVSREKKESFPLTVTSAQKNPTAFYLCASSIAETGSRKLFFGSGTQLSVL.

This clone has just one count. This chain links TRBV27 with TRBJ2-2; possibly TRBD2 for D (5 bases). The V gene's germline CDR1 is MNHEY and CDR2 SMNVEV (reference sequence). The CDR3 is 15 residues long. V lost 8 bases to trimming and J lost 1 base, with 14 bases between them. The CDR3 DNA follows: TGTGCCAGCCTATCCCCTCGGGGGAACACCGGGGAGCTGTTTTTT. It codes for CASLSPRGNTGELFF.